This TCR beta chain derives from a study of OX40 agonist ivuxolimab in advanced cancers. In the study overall: The group had a mean age of 60 years, ranged from about 23 to 85, and was approximately 81% male. The study, taken as a whole, reports: It was also the case that some nonresponders had low normalized T-cell clonal expansion. At doses 0.1 to 3.0 mg/kg, CD4+ and CD8+ clones expanded.

Libraries were prepared by immunoSEQ multiplex PCR; TCRdb keeps only in-frame clonotypes and omits some of them. The sample holds 100,000 to 130,000 clones; around 93% are singletons and the top ten take 1.2%. V was pared by 0 bases and J by 9 bases, with 18 bases between. This CDR3 is built from 15 residues. Germline lookup yields CDR1 SEHNR and CDR2 FQNEAQ (reference sequence). Concerning this clone: The antigen is undetermined.

The specimen was CD4+ or CD8+ T cells sorted from blood, collected in a trial of the OX40 agonist ivuxolimab. This TCR was sampled from an adult with an advanced solid tumor such as melanoma, head and neck, liver or kidney cancer. This sequence joins TRBV7-9 and TRBJ2-7; D unresolved. This CDR3 reads CASSLALQREEWQYF. The CDR3 region has the DNA TGTGCCAGCAGCTTAGCGTTGCAGCGAGAAGAATGGCAGTACTTC.